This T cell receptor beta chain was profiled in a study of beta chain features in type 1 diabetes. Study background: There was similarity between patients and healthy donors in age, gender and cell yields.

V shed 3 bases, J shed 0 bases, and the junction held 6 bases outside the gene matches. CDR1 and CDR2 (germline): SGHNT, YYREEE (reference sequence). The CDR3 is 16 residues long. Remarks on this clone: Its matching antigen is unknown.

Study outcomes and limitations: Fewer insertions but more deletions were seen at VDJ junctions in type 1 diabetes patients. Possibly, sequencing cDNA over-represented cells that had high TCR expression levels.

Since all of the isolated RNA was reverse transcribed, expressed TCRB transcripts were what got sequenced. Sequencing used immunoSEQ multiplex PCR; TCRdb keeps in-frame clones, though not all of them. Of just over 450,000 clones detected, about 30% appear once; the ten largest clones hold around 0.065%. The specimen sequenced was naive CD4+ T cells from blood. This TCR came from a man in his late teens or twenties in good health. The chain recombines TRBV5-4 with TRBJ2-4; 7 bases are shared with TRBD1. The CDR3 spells CASSWDSNLAKNIQYF. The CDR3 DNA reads TGTGCCAGCAGCTGGGACAGTAACCTAGCCAAAAACATTCAGTACTTC.